The 18 T cell receptor beta chains presented below share a single source sample, sequenced in a study of blood T cell repertoires in COVID-19. Method: immunoSEQ multiplex PCR; TCRdb's copy keeps in-frame clones and lacks some. The sample lists under 200,000 clones; more than 85% were seen once. Specimen: PBMCs or T cells enriched from blood (not recorded which). The source is a woman aged 45-65 years who had recovered from COVID-19.

The chain joins TRBV18 to TRBJ2-6; 9 nucleotides match TRBD1. V trimming: 4 bases; J trimming: 2 bases; junction bases outside the gene matches: 12. Looked up from germline, CDR1 is KGHSH and CDR2 is LQKENI. The length of the CDR3 is 19 residues. The CDR3 DNA is TGTGCCAGCTCACAAGTACTGGGACAGGGAGGAACTGGGGCCAACGTCCTGACTTTC. This sequence encodes CASSQVLGQGGTGANVLTF.

This sequence joins TRBV28 and TRBJ2-1, with 13 nucleotides matching TRBD2. Germline CDR1 and CDR2: MDHEN and SYDVKM. V was clipped by 7 bases and J by 12 bases; unmatched bases: 12. The CDR3 consists of 15 residues. The CDR3, as DNA: TGTGCCAGCACCCAAAAGGGACTAGCGGGACTCGGGCAGTTCTTC. Protein sequence: CASTQKGLAGLGQFF.

The V call is TRBV27, the J call TRBJ1-2, with 7 bases fitting TRBD1. The CDR3 runs 15 residues. Per the germline V gene, CDR1 is MNHEY and CDR2 is SMNVEV (reference sequence). J gave up 3 bases and V 5 bases, and 9 bases lay outside the gene matches. This CDR3 is CASSRETGRDYGYTF. The CDR3 coding sequence is TGTGCCAGCAGTCGAGAGACAGGGCGGGACTATGGCTACACCTTC.

The chain carries TRBV25-1 and TRBJ2-7, with D maybe TRBD1 (6 bases). The V end lost 3 bases, the J end lost 4 bases, and 13 bases lay between the germline ends. The CDR3 is 14 residues long. Germline loops: CDR1 MGHDK, CDR2 SYGVNS. The CDR3 here is CASSEYLQGYEQYF. The CDR3 DNA reads TGTGCCAGCAGTGAGTACCTACAGGGTTACGAGCAGTACTTC.

The chain couples TRBV5-1 to TRBJ1-1, with D uncertain. Germline V CDR1 and CDR2: SGHRS, YFSETQ. Trimming took off 3 bases at V and 1 base at J, with 10 bases between the two ends. This CDR3 spans 14 amino acids. The CDR3 loop reads CASSWSTGNTEAFF. The CDR3 coding sequence is TGCGCCAGCAGCTGGTCGACGGGGAACACTGAAGCTTTCTTT.

The rearrangement links TRBV10-2 to TRBJ2-7; 8 bases match TRBD1. The CDR3 is made up of 15 amino acids. Per germline, CDR1 WSHSY and CDR2 SAAADI. With V trimmed by 6 bases and J by 2 bases, 9 bases remained unmatched. The CDR3 loop reads CASSKQTGAAYEQYF. The DNA of the CDR3 is TGCGCCAGCAGCAAACAGACAGGGGCCGCCTACGAGCAGTACTTC.

The V call is TRBV19, the J call TRBJ1-1; D possibly corresponds to TRBD1 (5 bases). This CDR3 is built from 15 residues. Per the germline V gene, CDR1 is LNHDA and CDR2 is SQIVND (reference sequence). The ends were cut back, 7 bases at V and 0 bases at J, with 15 bases in the middle. The CDR3 reads CASTHRGGLNTEAFF. In nucleotides, the CDR3 is TGTGCCAGTACCCACCGGGGGGGGTTGAACACTGAAGCTTTCTTT.

The chain links TRBV19 to TRBJ1-5, with 8 bases that match TRBD1. CDR1 and CDR2 from the germline V gene are LNHDA and SQIVND (reference sequence). The CDR3 is 13 residues long. Losses at the gene ends were 8 bases for V and 5 bases for J; bases not matched to a gene: 5. The CDR3 sequence: CASAGGGYQPQHF. The DNA for the CDR3 is TGTGCCAGTGCAGGGGGCGGGTATCAGCCCCAGCATTTT.

The V gene is TRBV28, the J gene TRBJ1-1; the match to TRBD1 covers 9 bases. J gave up 5 bases and V 6 bases, and 10 bases lay outside the gene matches. The CDR3 contains 15 residues. Germline V gene lookup returns CDR1 MDHEN and CDR2 SYDVKM. Here the CDR3 reads CASRVQQGAGTEAFF. The CDR3 DNA reads as TGTGCCAGCAGAGTCCAACAGGGGGCGGGAACTGAAGCTTTCTTT. Full variable domain (rest looked up from reference TRBV28 and TRBJ1-1): DVKVTQSSRYLVKRTGEKVFLECVQDMDHENMFWYRQDPGLGLRLIYFSYDVKMKEKGDIPEGYSVSREKKERFSLILESASTNQTSMYLCASRVQQGAGTEAFFGQGTRLTVV.

This clone was seen just once. V usage is TRBV7-6 and J usage is TRBJ1-2; D ambiguous. The germline V gene has CDR1 SGHVS and CDR2 FNYEAQ. The CDR3 totals 15 residues. Trimming stripped 1 base from V and 5 bases from J, with 14 bases between. The CDR3 reads CASSLVAGIGYGYTF. CDR3 bases: TGTGCCAGCAGCTTAGTGGCAGGTATTGGGTATGGCTACACCTTC.

In nucleotides, the CDR3 is TGTGCCAGCAGCGGGGAGCGGGGCGCGAACACCGGGGAGCTGTTTTTT. Protein product: CASSGERGANTGELFF. The chain carries TRBV7-8 and TRBJ2-2; 7 positions match TRBD2. Unmatched junction bases numbered 6, after V lost 5 bases and J lost 0 bases. This CDR3 comprises 16 residues. Germline CDR1 and CDR2: SGHVS and FQNEAQ.

V gene TRBV28 combines with J gene TRBJ1-1; D might be TRBD1 (6 bases). The CDR3 spans 14 residues. CDR1 and CDR2 from the germline V gene are MDHEN and SYDVKM. Deletions cut 3 bases from V and 2 bases from J, with 10 bases between. Written as DNA, the CDR3 is TGTGCCAGCAGTTTTCCGGGACAAAACACTGAAGCTTTCTTT. This sequence encodes CASSFPGQNTEAFF.

This sequence joins TRBV28 and TRBJ1-3, with D perhaps matching TRBD1 (5 bases). The CDR3 is 15 amino acids. The V gene's germline CDR1 is MDHEN and CDR2 SYDVKM. Deletions cut 2 bases from V and 3 bases from J, with 11 bases between. The CDR3 reads CASSLQGVLGNTIYF. CDR3 nucleotides: TGTGCCAGCAGTTTACAGGGCGTACTTGGAAACACCATATATTTT.

The chain couples TRBV28 to TRBJ2-7; D unclear. Germline loops: CDR1 MDHEN, CDR2 SYDVKM. Trimming removed 1 base from V and 4 bases from J, with 5 bases in between. This CDR3 region has 12 residues. CDR3 sequence (DNA): TGTGCCAGCAGTTTATCCATTTACGAGCAGTACTTC. The encoded protein is CASSLSIYEQYF.

The V call is TRBV5-1, the J call TRBJ1-1, with D possibly being TRBD1 (5 bases). Between the trimmed V and J ends, which lost 0 bases and 11 bases, there was a span of 11 bases. The CDR3 is 12 residues long. Germline CDR1 reads SGHRS; CDR2 reads YFSETQ. The CDR3 coding sequence is TGCGCCAGCAGCTTGGAACGGGGACTCGCTTTCTTT. Amino acid sequence: CASSLERGLAFF.

In DNA, the CDR3 is TGTGCCACCAGCAGTTCGACTTACGAGCAGTACTTC. This encodes CATSSSTYEQYF. The chain recombines TRBV15 with TRBJ2-7; D uncertain. From germline, CDR1 is LNHNV and CDR2 YYDKDF (reference sequence). The CDR3 extends over 12 amino acids. Trimming removed 3 bases from V and 4 bases from J, with 7 bases in between.

V usage is TRBV28 and J usage is TRBJ1-2; D remains ambiguous. Germline assignment: CDR1 MDHEN and CDR2 SYDVKM. Trimming cost V 4 bases and J 4 bases, with 13 bases left between them. There are 14 residues in the CDR3. CDR3 sequence: CASSSPSSRYGYTF. DNA of the CDR3: TGTGCCAGCAGTTCCCCGAGTTCCCGCTATGGCTACACCTTC.

This sequence joins TRBV5-1 and TRBJ1-2; the match to TRBD1 covers 8 bases. The CDR3 is made up of 16 amino acids. Germline assignment: CDR1 SGHRS and CDR2 YFSETQ. Trimming cost V 0 bases and J 6 bases; bases outside gene matches: 10. The CDR3 region is CASSLELAGGGNGYTF. The CDR3, as DNA: TGCGCCAGCAGCTTGGAGCTTGCAGGGGGCGGAAATGGCTACACCTTC.